This T cell receptor beta chain emerged from a study of graft-versus-host responses after intestinal transplantation. Study-wide points: In patients with graft-donor T cell macrochimerism, allograft graft-versus-host to host-versus-graft clonal ratios were high.

Here immunoSEQ multiplex PCR was the method, and the copy in TCRdb shows in-frame clones only, minus some. The sample lists about 82,000 clones; about 91% were seen once. From germline, CDR1 is LGHNA and CDR2 YNFKEQ. The CDR3 is 18 amino acids. The V segment lost 0 bases and the J segment 1 base; nucleotides outside the gene matches: 8. A remark on this clone: The antigen remains undetermined.

The source material was unstimulated CD4+ T cells sorted from spleen or lymph node cells, sampled before transplant. This TCR came from a human donor who was the organ donor for an intestinal transplant. This chain links TRBV4-2 with TRBJ2-3, with 9 bases aligning to TRBD2. The CDR3 spells CASSQEVGLAGRTDTQYF. The DNA of the CDR3 is TGTGCCAGCAGCCAAGAAGTTGGGCTAGCGGGACGCACAGATACGCAGTATTTT.